This T cell receptor (beta chain) was recorded in a study of OX40 agonist ivuxolimab in advanced cancers. The study, taken as a whole, reports: In the 0.1 to 3.0 mg/kg range, CD4+ and CD8+ blood T cells had expanded clonally by week 6.

A remark on this clone: Its specificity is not known.

Sampling times: baseline, cycle 4 day 1, cycle 7 day 1. TCRdb's copy holds only in-frame clones and misses some; the assay was immunoSEQ multiplex PCR. Of roughly 29,000 clones in the sample, more than 85% were seen once. This TCR was sampled from an adult with an advanced solid tumor such as melanoma, head and neck, liver or kidney cancer. This sample comprised CD4+ or CD8+ T cells sorted from blood, obtained in a trial of the OX40 agonist ivuxolimab.

CDR3 DNA: TGTGCCAGCAGTTTAGCTACGGGAAGACCCTACAATGAGCAGTTCTTC. It encodes CASSLATGRPYNEQFF. V and J are TRBV27 and TRBJ2-1; a weak D match, TRBD2 (5 bases). CDR1 and CDR2 from the germline V gene are MNHEY and SMNVEV (reference sequence). CDR3 length: 16 amino acids. The V and J ends lost 2 bases and 2 bases respectively, with 13 bases between them.